This TCR beta chain is from a study of regulatory T cells in long-lasting Graves disease. Assembly of TCR beta libraries relied on iRepertoire HTBI primers together with Arm-PCR of CDR3 regions. TCRdb processed the multiplex PCR reads anew with MiXCR; each CDR3 protein has one entry. The sample records about 430,000 distinct CDR3 sequences, approximately 16% being singletons. In its sample, this clonotype was seen many times. Germline is not matched at one junction end, which may reflect a read error. This sample's time point: newly diagnosed GD, antithyroid drugs for less than 3 months. The TCR library was made from RNA extracted from PBMCs. An endocrinology department in Xi'an, China, recruited the patients. A further study also used this sample, focusing on T cells in Graves' hyperthyroidism and ophthalmopathy.

This sequence originates from a woman in her 40s with Graves disease. The sample here was peripheral blood mononuclear cells (PBMCs), taken at new diagnosis, from a patient treated with antithyroid drugs.

The CDR3 is CAGSLVVGTATGNTIYF. The CDR3 nucleotides read TGTGCCGGCAGTTTAGTAGTCGGGACAGCAACTGGAAACACCATATATTTT. The chain joins TRBV12-3 or TRBV12-4 to TRBJ1-3; TRBD1 matches at 7 bases. The CDR3 contains 17 residues.